These T cell receptor beta chains were read from a single sample in a study of blood T cell repertoires in COVID-19. Here immunoSEQ multiplex PCR was the method, and the copy in TCRdb shows in-frame clones only, minus some. Of more than 200,000 clones in the sample, roughly 84% were seen once. Sample: PBMCs or T cells enriched from blood (not recorded which). The receptors originated from a man aged 30-40 years in a cohort exposed to, infected with or recovered from COVID-19 (not recorded which). CDR3s include the opening cysteine and the closing phenylalanine or tryptophan. The D gene is left open where the match is weak. Size values are once, few and many counts, or a class for expanded clones, and some rows have none.

>TRBD1|TRBV10-3|TRBJ2-7|.
TGTGCCACCCAAAAGTCGACAGGGTCATACGAGCAGTACTTC
CATQKSTGSYEQYF
>TRBD1|TRBV29-1|TRBJ2-3|.
TGCAGCGTTCTCGGGACAGGAGTGAGAGATACGCAGTATTTT
CSVLGTGVRDTQYF
>TRBD2|TRBV27|TRBJ2-4|.
TGTGCCAGCTGCAGTTTTAGCGGGAACTCCAAAAACATTCAGTACTTC
CASCSFSGNSKNIQYF
>TRBD2|TRBV28|TRBJ2-1|.
TGTGCCAGCAGCCGCATGACTAGCGGGAGGCGCGATGAGCAGTTCTTC
CASSRMTSGRRDEQFF
>.|TRBV27|TRBJ2-1|.
TGTGCCAGCAGTCGACTTCCCAGCTCCTACAATGAGCAGTTCTTC
CASSRLPSSYNEQFF
>.|TRBV6-2/TRBV6-3|TRBJ2-1|.
TGTGCCAGCAGCGACGGAGGGGTCCATGAGCAGTTCTTC
CASSDGGVHEQFF
>.|TRBV12-3/TRBV12-4|TRBJ1-5|.
TGTGCCAGCAGTCCCGGAGATCAGCCCCAGCATTTT
CASSPGDQPQHF
>TRBD1|TRBV28|TRBJ1-1|few
TGTGCCACCTTCAGGGGGGAAGGGACTGAAGCTTTCTTT
CATFRGEGTEAFF
>.|TRBV27|TRBJ2-1|.
TGTGCCAGCAGGTCTTCGGGGTTGATAGGCACGAACAATGAGCAGTTCTTC
CASRSSGLIGTNNEQFF
>.|TRBV9|TRBJ2-2|.
TGTGCCAGCAGCGTAAGAGGGGGGCAGGGGGTGGCCCCGGGGGAGCTGTTTTTT
CASSVRGGQGVAPGELFF
>TRBD1|TRBV18|TRBJ1-4|.
TGTGCCAGCTCACCCTCAGGGGGTAATGAAAAACTGTTTTTT
CASSPSGGNEKLFF
>TRBD1|TRBV18|TRBJ2-7|.
TGTGCCAGCTCACCGCAGGGGGCGGGAGAGCAGTACTTC
CASSPQGAGEQYF
>.|TRBV21-1|TRBJ1-4|.
TGTGCCAGCAGCAAAGCTAATATGAGTGATGCTAATGAAAAACTGTTTTTT
CASSKANMSDANEKLFF
>TRBD1|TRBV9|TRBJ1-6|.
TGTGCCAGCAGCTTCTACGACAGGGTCAGTGGTAATTCACCCCTCCACTTT
CASSFYDRVSGNSPLHF
>.|TRBV21-1|TRBJ2-3|.
TGTGCCAGCAGCAAGTCGCCGGGAGGGGTGAGCACAGATACGCAGTATTTT
CASSKSPGGVSTDTQYF
>TRBD2|TRBV5-5|TRBJ2-7|few
TGTGCCAGCAGCTTCGGACTAGCGGTCTCCTACGAGCAGTACTTC
CASSFGLAVSYEQYF
>.|TRBV7-9|TRBJ1-2|.
TGTGCCAGCAGCTCCGACAGGATGAGGGGCTACACCTTC
CASSSDRMRGYTF
>.|TRBV5-8|TRBJ2-1|.
TGTGCCAGCAGCTTGGTTTGGGCCTCGAGAGCCTACAATGAGCAGTTCTTC
CASSLVWASRAYNEQFF
>.|TRBV2|TRBJ2-3|.
TGTGCCAGCACGGGTACCCTTACAGATACGCAGTATTTT
CASTGTLTDTQYF
>TRBD1|TRBV7-8|TRBJ2-2|many
TGTGCCAGCAGGCCGAGACAGGGGGCGAACACCGGGGAGCTGTTTTTT
CASRPRQGANTGELFF
>.|TRBV19|TRBJ1-2|.
TGTGCCAGTACCGACGCCCCGGGTAACTATGGCTACACCTTC
CASTDAPGNYGYTF
>.|TRBV25-1|TRBJ1-2|.
TGTGCCAGCAGGTCGGGGGGTGATGGCTACACCTTC
CASRSGGDGYTF
>TRBD1|TRBV19|TRBJ2-7|.
TGTGCCAGTAGTCCGACAGGGGGCCGCCCGACCGAGCAGTACTTC
CASSPTGGRPTEQYF
>TRBD2|TRBV27|TRBJ2-5|.
TGTGCCAGCAAACTACTAGCGGGAGGGAAAGAGACCCAGTACTTC
CASKLLAGGKETQYF
>TRBD2|TRBV5-4|TRBJ2-1|few
TGTGCCAGCAGCTTGGGGGTAGCTAGCGGGAGTGGGAATGAGCAGTTCTTC
CASSLGVASGSGNEQFF
>.|TRBV7-9|TRBJ2-3|few
TGTGCCAGCAGCCCCGGAGGAGGAGGAGATACGCAGTATTTT
CASSPGGGGDTQYF
>.|TRBV7-2|TRBJ1-2|few
TGTGCCAGCAGCTCTTACACGGGTTGGACCTTC
CASSSYTGWTF
>.|TRBV6-2/TRBV6-3|TRBJ2-6|.
TGTGCCAGCAGTTACTCGTTAGTCTCTGGGGCCAACGTCCTGACTTTC
CASSYSLVSGANVLTF
>TRBD1|TRBV5-1|TRBJ2-7|few
TGCGCCAGCAGCTCTTCACAGGGGGCTAGGTACGAGCAGTACTTC
CASSSSQGARYEQYF
>TRBD1|TRBV19|TRBJ1-5|.
TGTGCCAGTAGTAAAGGGACAGGGGGGGCTCAGCCCCAGCATTTT
CASSKGTGGAQPQHF
>TRBD2|TRBV28|TRBJ2-4|.
TGTGCCAGCAGTTTTCAAGCGGGAGTGGCCAAAAACATTCAGTACTTC
CASSFQAGVAKNIQYF
>.|TRBV28|TRBJ2-6|.
TGTGCCAGCAACCGTAATGGCCCTGGGGCCAACGTCCTGACTTTC
CASNRNGPGANVLTF
>.|TRBV2|TRBJ1-5|.
TGTGCCAGCAGTGGACAGGACAATCAGCCCCAGCATTTT
CASSGQDNQPQHF
>.|TRBV19|TRBJ2-5|.
TGTGCCAGTAGTATAGGGGGGCTGGGTCTGAGCGGTCAGGGAGAGACCCAGTACTTC
CASSIGGLGLSGQGETQYF
>.|TRBV7-3|TRBJ2-7|.
TGTGCCAGCAGCCCGCCCTCTAGCGACGAGCAGTACTTC
CASSPPSSDEQYF
>TRBD1|TRBV28|TRBJ2-7|.
TGTGCCAGCAGTAAACGGGACAGTTACGAGCAGTACTTC
CASSKRDSYEQYF
>.|TRBV28|TRBJ1-5|.
TGTGCCAGCAGTATCGAACAGGGAAGAGGCAATCAGCCCCAGCATTTT
CASSIEQGRGNQPQHF
>.|TRBV7-9|TRBJ1-1|.
TGTGCCAGCAGCCCACAGGGTAGGAACACTGAAGCTTTCTTT
CASSPQGRNTEAFF
>TRBD1|TRBV11-2|TRBJ2-7|.
TGTGCCAGCAGCTCTCTAAACCGCGACAGGGGCCGGGCCTACGAGCAGTACTTC
CASSSLNRDRGRAYEQYF
>.|TRBV28|TRBJ2-7|.
TGTGCCAGCAGTTTACGGGGGTGGAACTACGAGCAGTACTTC
CASSLRGWNYEQYF
>.|TRBV7-6|TRBJ1-4|.
TGTGCCAGCAGCTTAGCCGACAGTCTGAATGAAAAACTGTTTTTT
CASSLADSLNEKLFF
>.|TRBV7-2|TRBJ2-5|.
TGTGCCAGCAGCTTGACATACCAAGAGACCCAGTACTTC
CASSLTYQETQYF
>.|TRBV7-6|TRBJ2-1|.
TGTGCCAGCAGCAGTTTTGGGGTAGCGGCCTTCTTC
CASSSFGVAAFF
>.|TRBV19|TRBJ2-3|.
TGTGCCAGTAGTCTTACCGGGAGCCGCACAGATACGCAGTATTTT
CASSLTGSRTDTQYF
>TRBD1|TRBV2|TRBJ1-2|.
TGTGCCAGTACTGGACAGGGTCTGGCCTATGGCTACACCTTC
CASTGQGLAYGYTF
>.|TRBV7-2|TRBJ2-7|.
TGTGCCAGCAGCTTAGGTACATTCAACGAGCAGTACTTC
CASSLGTFNEQYF